Presented here are 17 T cell receptor beta chains from one specimen sequenced in a study of long-term antiretroviral therapy in people with HIV. They ran version v3.0 of the immunoSEQ assay at survey level. The protocol was immunoSEQ multiplex PCR, while the TCRdb copy is restricted to in-frame clones and leaves out a portion. Altogether some 31,000 clones are present, about 90% being singletons, with the ten largest covering 10% to 15%. Sequences were derived from unsorted PBMCs, sampled 1.1 years after starting antiretroviral therapy. These receptor sequences come from a man between 18 and 29 years old with HIV.

The chain couples TRBV14 to TRBJ2-2; the match to TRBD1 covers 8 bases. The CDR3 extends over 15 amino acids. CDR1 and CDR2 (germline): SGHDN, FVKESK. V dropped 3 bases and J dropped 6; count of bases not matched to a gene: 6. The CDR3 here is CASSQYRTGPGELFF. DNA of the CDR3: TGTGCCAGCAGCCAGTATCGGACAGGGCCCGGGGAGCTGTTTTTT.

The rearrangement uses TRBV5-4 and TRBJ1-2, with a weak D call TRBD1 (5 bases). The CDR3 is made up of 12 amino acids. The germline V gene has CDR1 SGHNT and CDR2 YYREEE (reference sequence). Trimming cost V 1 base and J 6 bases, with 7 bases left between them. The chain's CDR3 is CASSLQGNGYTF. The CDR3 nucleotides are TGTGCCAGCAGCTTGCAGGGAAATGGCTACACCTTC.

This chain joins TRBV29-1 and TRBJ2-1; maybe TRBD2 (6 bases). This CDR3 is 13 amino acids long. Germline CDR1 reads SQVTM; CDR2 reads ANQGSEA. Trimming pared 6 bases from V and 4 bases from J, leaving 13 bases between. CDR3 amino acids: CSVAGHGYNEQFF. CDR3 DNA sequence: TGCAGCGTGGCGGGGCATGGGTACAATGAGCAGTTCTTC.

CDR3 loop: CASSWGTNTEAFF. The DNA of the CDR3 is TGCGCCAGCAGCTGGGGAACGAACACTGAAGCTTTCTTT. V gene TRBV5-1 combines with J gene TRBJ1-1; the D is unclear. CDR3 size: 13 residues. Germline CDR1 reads SGHRS; CDR2 reads YFSETQ. Deletions cut 3 bases from V and 1 base from J, with 7 bases between.

The chain joins TRBV6-6 to TRBJ1-2; D gene unclear. Germline loops: CDR1 MNHNY, CDR2 SVGAGI (reference sequence). The CDR3 extends over 12 amino acids. V lost 5 bases and J lost 4, with 8 bases in between. CDR3 in DNA: TGTGCCAGCAGTCCCCTTGTCTATGGCTACACCTTC. Protein sequence: CASSPLVYGYTF.

V and J are TRBV19 and TRBJ2-7; TRBD2 matches at 7 bases. The CDR3 has 15 residues. V was clipped by 3 bases and J by 2 bases; unmatched bases: 7. Germline CDR1 reads LNHDA; CDR2 reads SQIVND (reference sequence). CDR3 sequence (DNA): TGTGCCAGTAGTATGTTCAGCGGGAAGACCTACGAGCAGTACTTC. It translates to CASSMFSGKTYEQYF.

This chain links TRBV2 with TRBJ1-1; possible D gene TRBD1, 6 bases. The germline CDR1 and CDR2 sequences are SNHLY and FYNNEI. V lost 5 bases and J lost 1, with 11 bases in between. This CDR3 is built from 14 residues. The CDR3 protein is CASSNDRSNTEAFF. In nucleotides, the CDR3 is TGTGCCAGCAGTAACGACAGGTCGAACACTGAAGCTTTCTTT.

This clone appeared a single time. The chain employs TRBV19 and TRBJ1-4; the match to TRBD1 covers 10 bases. Germline V CDR1 and CDR2: LNHDA, SQIVND (reference sequence). This CDR3 spans 15 amino acids. Trimming cost V 6 bases and J 6 bases; bases outside gene matches: 7. The DNA for the CDR3 is TGTGCCAGTAGGGGGACCGGGACAGGGGATGAAAAACTGTTTTTT. Its translation: CASRGTGTGDEKLFF.

The chain is built from TRBV28 and TRBJ2-2; maybe TRBD2 (5 bases). The CDR3 contains 14 residues. The germline V and J ends were trimmed by 5 bases and 4 bases, with 11 bases remaining between them. Germline V gene lookup returns CDR1 MDHEN and CDR2 SYDVKM. In nucleotides, the CDR3 is TGTGCCAGCAGTCGGGGATATGGCACCGGGGAGCTGTTTTTT. This sequence encodes CASSRGYGTGELFF.

The V gene is TRBV2, the J gene TRBJ2-1; no firm D call. CDR3 length: 13 amino acids. The ends were cut back, 7 bases at V and 0 bases at J, with 7 bases in the middle. From germline, CDR1 is SNHLY and CDR2 FYNNEI. DNA of the CDR3: TGTGCCAGCAAACTCGCCTCCTACAATGAGCAGTTCTTC. Protein sequence: CASKLASYNEQFF.

The chain links TRBV27 to TRBJ2-5; tentatively, D is TRBD1 or TRBD2 (5 bases each). The V end was cut by 3 bases, the J end by 1 base, with 9 bases between. CDR1 and CDR2 (germline): MNHEY, SMNVEV (reference sequence). The CDR3 runs 14 residues. CDR3 in amino acids: CASSFNGAQETQYF. CDR3 in DNA: TGTGCCAGCAGTTTCAACGGGGCCCAAGAGACCCAGTACTTC.

This sequence joins TRBV2 and TRBJ1-6, with 8 nucleotides matching TRBD1. Germline CDR1 SNHLY, CDR2 FYNNEI. This CDR3 has 13 amino acids. The V gene end was trimmed by 8 bases and the J gene end by 7 bases; junction bases not matched to a gene: 4. CDR3 nucleotide sequence: TGTGCCAGCCATAGACAGGGGAATTCACCCCTCCACTTT. This codes for CASHRQGNSPLHF.

The chain couples TRBV2 to TRBJ2-1; D gene unclear. The CDR3 loop spans 14 amino acids. V was cut by 7 bases and J by 9 bases, with 19 bases left in between. Germline assignment: CDR1 SNHLY and CDR2 FYNNEI. In DNA form, the CDR3 reads TGTGCCAGCATAGGAAGTGTGGTCTATCCTGAGCAGTTCTTC. Translated, it gives CASIGSVVYPEQFF.

The chain combines TRBV21-1 with TRBJ2-7; the table's D gene call, TRBD2, was not cross checked with the DNA. TRBV21-1 is termed a pseudogene. The CDR3 totals 14 residues. The CDR3 region is CASSKATSAYEQYF. CDR3 coding DNA: TGTGCCAGCAGCAAAGCTACTAGCGCCTACGAGCAGTACTTC.

As concerns this clone: A junction end diverges from the germline sequence, so it may reflect a read error. In DNA form, the CDR3 reads TGTGCCAGCAGCTTGGGGACAGTTACCCCAGTAGACTTC. This translates into CASSLGTVTPVDF. V gene TRBV11-2 combines with J gene TRBJ2-7; 7 bases agree with TRBD1. This CDR3 comprises 13 residues. Germline V lookup: CDR1 SGHAT, CDR2 FQNNGV.

This chain joins TRBV20-1 and TRBJ2-7; no reliable D call. CDR3 length: 11 residues. Germline lookup yields CDR1 DFQATT and CDR2 SNEGSKA (reference sequence). V was clipped by 0 bases and J by 4 bases, with 4 bases between them. CDR3 sequence: CSARDLYEQYF. The CDR3, as DNA: TGCAGTGCTAGAGATCTTTACGAGCAGTACTTC.

This chain joins TRBV6-6 and TRBJ1-2; a possible D gene is TRBD1 (6 bases). V was trimmed by 7 bases and J by 6 bases, leaving 15 bases between them. Germline loops: CDR1 MNHNY, CDR2 SVGAGI (reference sequence). The CDR3 runs to 13 residues. The CDR3 bases are TGTGCCAGCACCAGTGTGTGGACAGATGGCTACACCTTC. Translated: CASTSVWTDGYTF.